This T cell receptor beta chain comes out of a study of blood T cell repertoires in COVID-19. Trimming removed 5 bases from V and 6 bases from J; junction bases left unmatched: 7. The CDR3 runs 16 residues. Germline CDR1 reads LNHDA; CDR2 reads SQIVND (reference sequence). Profiled with immunoSEQ multiplex PCR; TCRdb holds only in-frame clones, not every one. The sample carries hundreds of thousands of clones, more than 75% recorded once. This rearrangement joins TRBV19 to TRBJ2-1; 13 bases are a match to TRBD2. The TCR originated in a man in his 60s with acute or convalescent COVID-19. The sequencing sample was made of peripheral blood. The CDR3 DNA reads TGTGCCAGTAGTTTCGGGACTAGCGGGGTGCTCAATGAGCAGTTCTTC. Translation: CASSFGTSGVLNEQFF.